These T cell receptor beta chains were read from a single sample in a study of OX40 agonist ivuxolimab in advanced cancers. Some clones are missing from TCRdb's copy, which holds only in-frame ones; the method was immunoSEQ multiplex PCR. The table lists about 110,000 clones, over 85% of them singletons. This sample comprised CD4+ or CD8+ T cells sorted from blood, obtained in a trial of the OX40 agonist ivuxolimab. These receptor sequences come from an adult with an advanced solid tumor such as melanoma, head and neck, liver or kidney cancer. The CDR3 runs from the conserved cysteine through the conserved F or W. D genes are given only for firm matches. A row's size may be missing; if present it is once, few, many or a size class.

TRBV20-1	TRBJ2-3	-	-	CSASGRDTQYF	TGCAGTGCTAGCGGCCGGGATACGCAGTATTTT
TRBV7-3	TRBJ2-1	-	-	CASSFSSGDNEQFF	TGTGCCAGCAGCTTTTCCAGTGGTGACAATGAGCAGTTCTTC
TRBV5-4	TRBJ2-5	-	-	CASSYRVEETQYF	TGTGCCAGCAGCTACAGGGTCGAAGAGACCCAGTACTTC
TRBV29-1	TRBJ2-7	-	-	CSVENRATYEQYF	TGCAGCGTTGAAAATAGGGCAACCTACGAGCAGTACTTC
TRBV10-3	TRBJ1-2	-	-	CAIRNSGANYGYTF	TGTGCCATCAGGAACTCCGGGGCAAACTATGGCTACACCTTC
TRBV2	TRBJ2-7	TRBD2	-	CASSRLLAGVSYEQYF	TGTGCCAGCAGCCGTCTACTAGCGGGGGTATCCTACGAGCAGTACTTC
TRBV28	TRBJ2-7	TRBD1	-	CASSLSTGAYEQYF	TGTGCCAGCAGTCTTTCGACAGGGGCCTACGAGCAGTACTTC
TRBV28	TRBJ2-5	TRBD2	-	CASMTSGKPGYRRETQYF	TGTGCCAGCATGACTAGCGGGAAGCCTGGTTACCGACGGGAGACCCAGTACTTC
TRBV6-1	TRBJ1-5	-	-	CASSLNREEQPQHF	TGTGCCAGCAGCCTTAACAGGGAGGAGCAGCCCCAGCATTTT
TRBV30	TRBJ2-1	TRBD2	-	CAWSGLARNEQFF	TGTGCCTGGAGTGGACTAGCGAGGAATGAGCAGTTCTTC
TRBV2	TRBJ2-1	-	-	CASYPQGSYNEQFF	TGTGCCTCTTACCCGCAGGGCTCCTACAATGAGCAGTTCTTC
TRBV29-1	TRBJ2-1	TRBD1	-	CSVYRGSYNEQFF	TGCAGCGTTTACAGGGGGTCCTACAATGAGCAGTTCTTC
TRBV27	TRBJ1-1	-	-	CASSSFEPNTEAFF	TGTGCCAGCAGTTCCTTCGAACCGAACACTGAAGCTTTCTTT
TRBV4-2	TRBJ1-5	-	-	CASSQETVLYSNQPQHF	TGTGCCAGCAGCCAAGAAACAGTCCTTTATAGCAATCAGCCCCAGCATTTT
TRBV7-9	TRBJ1-2	-	-	CASSLDISPGYTF	TGTGCCAGCAGCTTAGATATTTCCCCCGGCTACACCTTC
TRBV19	TRBJ1-4	TRBD1	once	CASSDRGRDEKLFF	TGTGCCAGTAGTGACAGGGGGCGAGATGAAAAACTGTTTTTT
TRBV6-1	TRBJ2-3	-	-	CASSEGGPTDTQYF	TGTGCCAGCAGTGAAGGGGGACCCACAGATACGCAGTATTTT
TRBV5-1	TRBJ2-3	TRBD1	-	CASSLRTGVDTQYF	TGCGCCAGCAGCTTGAGGACAGGGGTGGATACGCAGTATTTT
TRBV29-1	TRBJ1-3	TRBD1	-	CSVSGQGENTIYF	TGCAGCGTCAGCGGACAGGGGGAAAACACCATATATTTT
TRBV6-5	TRBJ1-2	-	-	CASTTGWGYTF	TGTGCCAGCACCACAGGGTGGGGCTACACCTTC
TRBV9	TRBJ2-2	TRBD1	-	CASSPRTGNTGELFF	TGTGCCAGCAGCCCGCGGACAGGTAACACCGGGGAGCTGTTTTTT
TRBV12-5	TRBJ2-4	-	-	CASGLNGGGDIQYF	TGTGCTAGTGGTTTGAACGGCGGAGGAGACATTCAGTACTTC
TRBV4-3	TRBJ2-2	-	-	CASSQDAYMNTGELFF	TGCGCCAGCAGCCAAGATGCTTACATGAACACCGGGGAGCTGTTTTTT
TRBV19	TRBJ1-4	-	-	CATTLNPTSNEKLFF	TGTGCCACGACCCTGAACCCGACTTCTAATGAAAAACTGTTTTTT
TRBV28	TRBJ2-7	TRBD2	-	CASSLIGLAGTYEQYF	TGTGCCAGCAGTTTAATAGGGCTAGCGGGGACCTACGAGCAGTACTTC
TRBV11-3	TRBJ2-2	-	-	CASSLGRAVNTGELFF	TGTGCCAGCAGCTTAGGGAGGGCAGTAAACACCGGGGAGCTGTTTTTT
TRBV30	TRBJ1-5	-	-	CAWSVQGNQPQHF	TGTGCCTGGAGTGTGCAGGGGAATCAGCCCCAGCATTTT
TRBV9	TRBJ1-1	-	few	CASSVAVNTEAFF	TGTGCCAGCAGCGTAGCGGTGAACACTGAAGCTTTCTTT
TRBV6-5	TRBJ1-2	-	-	CASSYVGSHGYTF	TGTGCCAGCAGTTACGTGGGGTCCCATGGCTACACCTTC
TRBV28	TRBJ2-5	TRBD2	-	CASSFPLAGGGQETQYF	TGTGCCAGCAGTTTTCCCCTAGCGGGAGGGGGCCAAGAGACCCAGTACTTC
TRBV18	TRBJ1-2	-	-	CASSPTGDRLYGYTF	TGTGCCAGCTCACCCACAGGCGACAGGTTATATGGCTACACCTTC
TRBV4-3	TRBJ1-2	-	-	CASSQARGGSYTF	TGCGCCAGCAGCCAAGCACGTGGAGGGAGCTACACCTTC
TRBV11-2	TRBJ2-2	TRBD1	-	CASSWDRNTGELFF	TGTGCCAGCAGCTGGGACAGAAACACCGGGGAGCTGTTTTTT
TRBV19	TRBJ1-5	-	-	CASRGEGHQPQHF	TGTGCCAGTAGAGGGGAGGGACATCAGCCCCAGCATTTT
TRBV30	TRBJ2-7	-	-	CAWINWRLGTDPPSNNEQYF	TGTGCCTGGATTAATTGGCGGTTAGGGACTGATCCCCCTTCTAACAACGAGCAGTACTTC
TRBV28	TRBJ2-7	TRBD1	-	CASSSPNAGTGSSYEQYF	TGTGCCAGCAGTTCTCCAAACGCCGGGACAGGCAGCTCCTACGAGCAGTACTTC
TRBV11-3	TRBJ2-2	-	-	CASSYRDLGELFF	TGTGCCAGCAGCTATAGAGATTTAGGGGAGCTGTTTTTT